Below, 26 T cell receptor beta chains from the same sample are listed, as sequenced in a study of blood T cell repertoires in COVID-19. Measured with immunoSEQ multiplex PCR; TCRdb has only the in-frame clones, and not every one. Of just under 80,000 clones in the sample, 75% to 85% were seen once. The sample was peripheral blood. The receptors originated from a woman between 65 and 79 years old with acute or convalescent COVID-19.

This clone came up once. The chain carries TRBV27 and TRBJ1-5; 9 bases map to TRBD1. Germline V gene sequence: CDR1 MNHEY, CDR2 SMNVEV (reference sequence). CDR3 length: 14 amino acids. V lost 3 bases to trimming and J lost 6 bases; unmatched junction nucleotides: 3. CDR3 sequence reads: CASSFTGGFQPQHF. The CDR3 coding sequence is TGTGCCAGCAGTTTTACAGGGGGCTTTCAGCCCCAGCATTTT.

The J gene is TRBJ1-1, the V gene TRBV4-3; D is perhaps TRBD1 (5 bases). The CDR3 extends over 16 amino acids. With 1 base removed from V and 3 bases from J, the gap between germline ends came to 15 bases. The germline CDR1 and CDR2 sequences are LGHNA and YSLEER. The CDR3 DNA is TGCGCCAGCAGCCAAGGAATAGACAGAATTTACACTGAAGCTTTCTTT. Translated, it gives CASSQGIDRIYTEAFF.

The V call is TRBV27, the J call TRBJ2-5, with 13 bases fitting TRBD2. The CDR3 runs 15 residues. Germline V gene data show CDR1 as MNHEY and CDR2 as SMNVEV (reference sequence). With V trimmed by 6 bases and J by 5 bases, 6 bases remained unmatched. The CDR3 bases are TGTGCCAGCAGCCCACTAGCGGGGGGGCGCGAGACCCAGTACTTC. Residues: CASSPLAGGRETQYF.

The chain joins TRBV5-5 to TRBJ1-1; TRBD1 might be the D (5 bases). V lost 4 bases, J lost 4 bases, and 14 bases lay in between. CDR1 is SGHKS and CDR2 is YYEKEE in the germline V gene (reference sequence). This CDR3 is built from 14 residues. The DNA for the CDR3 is TGTGCCAGCAGCCTGAAGACAGAGGCCACTGAAGCTTTCTTT. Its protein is CASSLKTEATEAFF.

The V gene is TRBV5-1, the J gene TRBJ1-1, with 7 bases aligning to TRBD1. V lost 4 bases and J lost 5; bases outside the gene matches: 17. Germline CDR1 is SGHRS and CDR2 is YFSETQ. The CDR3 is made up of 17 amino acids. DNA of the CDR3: TGCGCCAGCAGCGACGATTGGTCCCGGGACAGAAAAACTGAAGCTTTCTTT. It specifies CASSDDWSRDRKTEAFF.

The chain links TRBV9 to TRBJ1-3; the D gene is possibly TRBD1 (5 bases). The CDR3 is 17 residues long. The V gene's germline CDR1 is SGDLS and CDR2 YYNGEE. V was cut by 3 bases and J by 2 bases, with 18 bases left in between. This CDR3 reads CASSAPFSGRPGNTIYF. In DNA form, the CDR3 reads TGTGCCAGCAGCGCGCCCTTTTCAGGGAGGCCTGGAAACACCATATATTTT.

CDR3 sequence reads: CASSRWGDTEAFF. In nucleotides, the CDR3 is TGTGCCAGTAGCCGTTGGGGGGACACTGAAGCTTTCTTT. V and J are TRBV19 and TRBJ1-1, with TRBD1 as a possible D gene (5 bases). V was clipped by 6 bases and J by 3 bases, with 11 bases between them. CDR1 and CDR2 (germline): LNHDA, SQIVND (reference sequence). The CDR3 totals 13 residues.

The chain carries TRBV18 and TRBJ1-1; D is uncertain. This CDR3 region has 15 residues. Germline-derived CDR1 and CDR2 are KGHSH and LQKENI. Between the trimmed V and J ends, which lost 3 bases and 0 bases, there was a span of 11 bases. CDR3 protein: CASSPPGLMNTEAFF. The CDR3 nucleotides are TGTGCCAGCTCACCCCCGGGGTTAATGAACACTGAAGCTTTCTTT. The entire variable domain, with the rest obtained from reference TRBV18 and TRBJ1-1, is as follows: NAGVMQNPRHLVRRRGQEARLRCSPMKGHSHVYWYRQLPEEGLKFMVYLQKENIIDESGMPKERFSAEFPKEGPSILRIQQVVRGDSAAYFCASSPPGLMNTEAFFGQGTRLTVV.

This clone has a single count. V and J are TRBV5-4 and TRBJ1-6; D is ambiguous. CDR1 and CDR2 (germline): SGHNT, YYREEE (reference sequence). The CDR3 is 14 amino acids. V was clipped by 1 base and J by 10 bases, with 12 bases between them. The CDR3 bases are TGTGCCAGCAGCTTGCCCCAATCGGGATCACCCCTCCACTTT. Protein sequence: CASSLPQSGSPLHF.

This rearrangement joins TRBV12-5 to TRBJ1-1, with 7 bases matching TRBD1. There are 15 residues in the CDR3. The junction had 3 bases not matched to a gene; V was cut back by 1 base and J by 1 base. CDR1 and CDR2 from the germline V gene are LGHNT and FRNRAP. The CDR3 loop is CASGLGAGGNTEAFF. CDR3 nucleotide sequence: TGTGCTAGTGGTTTGGGGGCAGGGGGGAACACTGAAGCTTTCTTT.

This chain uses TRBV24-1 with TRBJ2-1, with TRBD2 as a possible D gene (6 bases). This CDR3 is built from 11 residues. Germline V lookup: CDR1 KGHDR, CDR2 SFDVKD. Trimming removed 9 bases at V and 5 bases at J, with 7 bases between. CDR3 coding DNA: TGTGCCACCCGACTAGACAATGAGCAGTTCTTC. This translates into CATRLDNEQFF.

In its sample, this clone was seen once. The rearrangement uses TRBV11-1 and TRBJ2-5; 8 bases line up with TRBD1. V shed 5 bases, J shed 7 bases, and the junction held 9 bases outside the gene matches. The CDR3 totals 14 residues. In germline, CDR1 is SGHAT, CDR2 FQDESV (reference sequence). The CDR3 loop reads CASSPQDRVGTQYF. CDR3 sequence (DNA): TGTGCCAGCAGCCCCCAGGACAGGGTCGGGACCCAGTACTTC. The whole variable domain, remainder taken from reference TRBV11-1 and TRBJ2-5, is EAEVAQSPRYKITEKSQAVAFWCDPISGHATLYWYRQILGQGPELLVQFQDESVVDDSQLPKDRFSAERLKGVDSTLKIQPAELGDSAMYLCASSPQDRVGTQYFGPGTRLLVL.

The DNA of the CDR3 is TGCGCCAGCAGCTTGTGGGGAGGAAACACTGAAGCTTTCTTT. Translation gives CASSLWGGNTEAFF. V and J are TRBV5-1 and TRBJ1-1; D remains ambiguous. The germline gives CDR1 SGHRS, CDR2 YFSETQ. V was clipped by 1 base and J by 2 bases, with 9 bases between them. The CDR3 is made up of 14 amino acids.

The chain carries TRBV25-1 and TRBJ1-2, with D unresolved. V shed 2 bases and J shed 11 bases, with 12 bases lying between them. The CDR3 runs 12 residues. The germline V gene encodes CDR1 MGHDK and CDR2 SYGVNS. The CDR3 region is CASSEGGNRYTF. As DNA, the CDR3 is TGTGCCAGCAGTGAAGGTGGCAACCGATACACCTTC.

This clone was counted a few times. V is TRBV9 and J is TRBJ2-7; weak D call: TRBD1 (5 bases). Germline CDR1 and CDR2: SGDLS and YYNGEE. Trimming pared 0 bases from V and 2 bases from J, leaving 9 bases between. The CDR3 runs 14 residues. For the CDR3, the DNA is TGTGCCAGCAGCGTAGCGCAGGGTGCCTACGAGCAGTACTTC. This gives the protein CASSVAQGAYEQYF.

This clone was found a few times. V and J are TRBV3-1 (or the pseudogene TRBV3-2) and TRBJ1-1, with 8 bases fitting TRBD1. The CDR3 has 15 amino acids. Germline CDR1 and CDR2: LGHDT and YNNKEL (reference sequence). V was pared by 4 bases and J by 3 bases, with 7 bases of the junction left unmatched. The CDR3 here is CASSRVQGVDTEAFF. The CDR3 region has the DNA TGTGCCAGCAGCCGAGTACAGGGGGTAGACACTGAAGCTTTCTTT.

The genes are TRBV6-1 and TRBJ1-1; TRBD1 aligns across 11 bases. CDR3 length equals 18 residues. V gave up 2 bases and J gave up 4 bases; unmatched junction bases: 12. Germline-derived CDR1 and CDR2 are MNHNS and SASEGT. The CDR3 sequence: CASSEFGQGASWSTEAFF. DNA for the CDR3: TGTGCCAGCAGTGAATTCGGACAGGGGGCGAGTTGGAGCACTGAAGCTTTCTTT.

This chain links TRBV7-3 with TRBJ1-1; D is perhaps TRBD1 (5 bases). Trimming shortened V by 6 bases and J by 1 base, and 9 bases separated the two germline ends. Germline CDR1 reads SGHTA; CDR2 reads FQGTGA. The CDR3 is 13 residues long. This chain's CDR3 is CASRRGPNTEAFF. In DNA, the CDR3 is TGTGCCAGCAGGCGGGGCCCGAACACTGAAGCTTTCTTT.

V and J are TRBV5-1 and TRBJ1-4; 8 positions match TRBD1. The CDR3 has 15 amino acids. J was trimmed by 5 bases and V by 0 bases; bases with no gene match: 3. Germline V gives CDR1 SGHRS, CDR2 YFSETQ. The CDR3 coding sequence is TGCGCCAGCAGCTTGGGAAGACAGGGGAATGAAAAACTGTTTTTT. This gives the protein CASSLGRQGNEKLFF.

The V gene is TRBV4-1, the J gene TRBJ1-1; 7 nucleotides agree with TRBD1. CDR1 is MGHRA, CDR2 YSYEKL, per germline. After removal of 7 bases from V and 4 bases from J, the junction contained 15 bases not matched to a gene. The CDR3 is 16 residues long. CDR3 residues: CASMPSGGGGGTEAFF. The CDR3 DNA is TGCGCCAGCATGCCCTCAGGGGGAGGAGGGGGCACTGAAGCTTTCTTT.

CDR3 protein: CASSEAPGRGPRGNEQFF. The CDR3 coding sequence is TGTGCCAGCAGTGAAGCGCCGGGGAGAGGGCCTCGCGGCAATGAGCAGTTCTTC. The V and J genes are TRBV2 and TRBJ2-1, with a possible D match to TRBD2 (5 bases). V dropped 0 bases and J dropped 6 bases, with 21 bases sitting between them. This CDR3 has 18 residues. Germline V CDR1 and CDR2: SNHLY, FYNNEI. Filled out from reference TRBV2 and TRBJ2-1, the complete variable domain reads EPEVTQTPSHQVTQMGQEVILRCVPISNHLYFYWYRQILGQKVEFLVSFYNNEISEKSEIFDDQFSVERPDGSNFTLKIRSTKLEDSAMYFCASSEAPGRGPRGNEQFFGPGTRLTVL.

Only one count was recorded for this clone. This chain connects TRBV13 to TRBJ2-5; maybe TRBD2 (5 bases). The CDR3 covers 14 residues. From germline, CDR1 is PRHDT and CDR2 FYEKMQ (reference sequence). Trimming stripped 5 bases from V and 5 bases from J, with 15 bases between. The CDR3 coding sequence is TGTGCCAGCAGCGGCGGCGGAGAGGGTGAGACCCAGTACTTC. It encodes CASSGGGEGETQYF.

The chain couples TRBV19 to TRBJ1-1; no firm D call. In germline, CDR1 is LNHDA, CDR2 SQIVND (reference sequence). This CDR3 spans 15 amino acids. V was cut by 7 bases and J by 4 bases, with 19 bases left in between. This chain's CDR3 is CASIRRAGLGTEAFF. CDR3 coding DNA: TGTGCCAGTATCCGACGGGCGGGGTTAGGCACTGAAGCTTTCTTT.

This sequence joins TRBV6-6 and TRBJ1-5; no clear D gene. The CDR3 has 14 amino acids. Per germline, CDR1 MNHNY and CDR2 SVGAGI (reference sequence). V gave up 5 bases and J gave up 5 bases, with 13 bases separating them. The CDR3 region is CASSPANTYQPQHF. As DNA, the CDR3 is TGTGCCAGCAGTCCCGCCAACACGTATCAGCCCCAGCATTTT.

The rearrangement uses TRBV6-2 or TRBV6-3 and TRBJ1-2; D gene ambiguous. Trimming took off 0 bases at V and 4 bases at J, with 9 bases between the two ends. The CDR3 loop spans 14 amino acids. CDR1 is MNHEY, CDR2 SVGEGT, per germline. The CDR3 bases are TGTGCCAGCAGTTACTCGCGGGAAATCTATGGCTACACCTTC. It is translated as CASSYSREIYGYTF.

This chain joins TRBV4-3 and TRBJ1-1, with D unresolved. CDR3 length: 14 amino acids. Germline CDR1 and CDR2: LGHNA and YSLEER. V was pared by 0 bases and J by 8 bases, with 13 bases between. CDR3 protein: CASSQDITAQEAFF. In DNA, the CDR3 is TGCGCCAGCAGCCAAGATATCACAGCTCAAGAAGCTTTCTTT.